This passage covers 14 T cell receptor beta chains from one sample sequenced in a study of naive and memory T cell subsets. Broader study findings: A few larger clonotypes appeared in naive repertoires, especially CD8, possibly memory cells re-expressing CD45RA.

For these TCRs, the target antigens are not known. The beta constant-region primer was an equimolar mix of two oligonucleotides covering TRBC1 and TRBC2. Ligated cDNA was amplified by four rounds of PCR with nested alpha and beta constant-region primers and SP2. TCRdb recomputed calls from the UMI-ligation and nested PCR reads with MiXCR, one row per CDR3 protein. The data hold 140,000 to 150,000 distinct CDR3 sequences, with over 20% observed a single time. The sequencing input was naive CD4+ T cells from blood. Receptors originate from a human donor in good health.

This chain uses TRBV29-1 with TRBJ2-1, with D unclear. Germline loops: CDR1 SQVTM, CDR2 ANQGSEA. V lost 7 bases and J 1 base, leaving 8 bases between the germline ends. This CDR3 spans 12 amino acids. The CDR3 is CSAVGSYNEQFF. CDR3 nucleotides: TGCAGCGCCGTAGGATCCTACAATGAGCAGTTCTTC.

CDR3 region: CASSLGGQGSNEQFF. As DNA, the CDR3 is TGTGCCAGCAGTTTAGGGGGACAGGGGAGCAATGAGCAGTTCTTC. The chain is built from TRBV12-3 or TRBV12-4 and TRBJ2-1; 10 nucleotides align to TRBD1. The CDR3 length is 15 residues. V gave up 1 base and J gave up 6 bases; unmatched junction bases: 3.

The chain combines TRBV6-5 with TRBJ1-2, with D perhaps matching TRBD1 (6 bases). The V and J ends lost 0 bases and 4 bases respectively, with 18 bases between them. The CDR3 totals 17 residues. Germline V gene data show CDR1 as MNHEY and CDR2 as SVGAGI. The CDR3 nucleotides are TGTGCCAGCAGTTACTCGATGTCTAGGGGGATCAGCTATGGCTACACCTTC. This encodes CASSYSMSRGISYGYTF.

The chain employs TRBV28 and TRBJ2-4; D tentatively fits TRBD1 or TRBD2 (5 bases each). V lost 6 bases to trimming and J lost 4 bases, with 16 bases between them. Germline V gene data show CDR1 as MDHEN and CDR2 as SYDVKM. The CDR3 covers 15 residues. The CDR3 loop reads CASRATGTGKNIQYF. The CDR3 DNA reads TGTGCCAGCAGAGCTACCGGGACGGGAAAAAACATTCAGTACTTC.

This clonotype came up a few times. The chain combines TRBV12-3 or TRBV12-4 with TRBJ2-7; 7 bases are a match to TRBD1. The junction had 9 bases not matched to a gene; V was cut back by 6 bases and J by 4 bases. The CDR3 has 14 residues. CDR3 amino acids: CASSWTGISYEQYF. DNA for the CDR3: TGTGCCAGCAGCTGGACAGGTATCTCGTACGAGCAGTACTTC.

This clonotype turned up a few times. J is TRBJ1-4 and V is TRBV4-1; D remains ambiguous. The germline CDR1 and CDR2 sequences are MGHRA and YSYEKL. CDR3 length: 18 amino acids. Trimming cost V 0 bases and J 3 bases, with 17 bases left between them. The CDR3 region has the DNA TGCGCCAGCAGCCAAGAAAAGGGTGTAGGACTTTCTAATGAAAAACTGTTTTTT. This encodes CASSQEKGVGLSNEKLFF.

This chain joins TRBV28 and TRBJ2-3; D is ambiguous. Germline V gene data show CDR1 as MDHEN and CDR2 as SYDVKM. CDR3 length equals 13 residues. V lost 8 bases and J 5 bases, leaving 14 bases between the germline ends. CDR3 nucleotides: TGTGCCAGCTTTGGACCGGGTCGAGATACGCAGTATTTT. This encodes CASFGPGRDTQYF. The entire variable domain, with the rest obtained from reference TRBV28 and TRBJ2-3, is as follows: DVKVTQSSRYLVKRTGEKVFLECVQDMDHENMFWYRQDPGLGLRLIYFSYDVKMKEKGDIPEGYSVSREKKERFSLILESASTNQTSMYLCASFGPGRDTQYFGPGTRLTVL.

This clonotype was found many times. The DNA for the CDR3 is TGTGCCAGCAAAACGGTAGCGGGAGGGCCCAGGAACTCCTACGAGCAGTACTTC. It specifies CASKTVAGGPRNSYEQYF. The chain recombines TRBV9 with TRBJ2-7; 11 bases align to TRBD2. V gave up 6 bases and J gave up 0 bases; unmatched junction bases: 14. CDR3 length: 18 amino acids. The V gene's germline CDR1 is SGDLS and CDR2 YYNGEE.

This sequence joins TRBV14 and TRBJ1-2, with D uncertain. The CDR3 has 13 residues. V lost 0 bases and J 5 bases, leaving 7 bases between the germline ends. Germline lookup yields CDR1 SGHDN and CDR2 FVKESK. DNA of the CDR3: TGTGCCAGCAGCCAAGAATACGGTTATGGCTACACCTTC. Translated, it gives CASSQEYGYGYTF.

The gene calls are TRBV30 and TRBJ2-3; unclear D gene. The germline V gene has CDR1 GTSNPN and CDR2 SVGIG (reference sequence). CDR3 size: 12 residues. V was shortened by 1 base and J by 6 bases, with 8 bases between the two germline ends. CDR3 sequence (DNA): TGTGCCTGGAGTGGGTTCGCGGATACGCAGTATTTT. It specifies CAWSGFADTQYF.

The CDR3 region has the DNA TGTGCCAGCAGCTTAGCGCGTACAGGCAATCAGCCCCAGCATTTT. Residues: CASSLARTGNQPQHF. This rearrangement joins TRBV7-9 to TRBJ1-5; D is uncertain. CDR3 size: 15 residues. Trimming took off 0 bases at V and 2 bases at J, with 8 bases between the two ends. CDR1 is SEHNR and CDR2 is FQNEAQ in the germline V gene (reference sequence). The full variable domain, rest sourced from reference TRBV7-9 and TRBJ1-5, is DTGVSQNPRHKITKRGQNVTFRCDPISEHNRLYWYRQTLGQGPEFLTYFQNEAQLEKSRLLSDRFSAERPKGSFSTLEIQRTEQGDSAMYLCASSLARTGNQPQHFGDGTRLSIL.

V and J are TRBV7-9 and TRBJ1-5; D unclear. CDR1 is SEHNR, CDR2 FQNEAQ, per germline (reference sequence). This CDR3 is built from 15 residues. The ends were cut back, 0 bases at V and 7 bases at J, with 13 bases in the middle. The CDR3 spells CASSLAGVPNQPQHF. The CDR3 nucleotides read TGTGCCAGCAGCTTAGCGGGAGTACCCAACCAGCCCCAGCATTTT.

J is TRBJ2-3 and V is TRBV20-1; 9 bases agree with TRBD2. Trimming removed 2 bases from V and 2 bases from J; junction bases left unmatched: 5. The germline V gene encodes CDR1 DFQATT and CDR2 SNEGSKA (reference sequence). This CDR3 has 15 residues. The CDR3 DNA sequence: TGCAGTGCTAGATTACTAGCGGGTCCCACAGATACGCAGTATTTT. Its protein product is CSARLLAGPTDTQYF.

In this sample, this clonotype turned up a few times. This chain joins TRBV2 and TRBJ2-3, with D maybe TRBD1 (6 bases). This CDR3 comprises 14 residues. Trimming took off 5 bases at V and 4 bases at J, with 13 bases between the two ends. Looked up from germline, CDR1 is SNHLY and CDR2 is FYNNEI. CDR3 nucleotides: TGTGCCAGCAGTCGACAGGCATTTTCAGATACGCAGTATTTT. Protein: CASSRQAFSDTQYF.